This T cell receptor (beta chain) came from a study of metastatic and nonmetastatic thyroid tumors. This clone appeared many times. Each patient went into thyroid surgery without having received any treatment. Original analysis: A distant-metastasis classifier for papillary thyroid cancer was built using CDR3 differences across clinicopathological groups. With MiXCR, TCRdb called clones anew from the PCR reads. The V and J calls reflect TCRdb's pipeline rather than the authors' work. The table has 14,000 or so clones, 20% to 30% seen once. The germline V gene encodes CDR1 SQVTM and CDR2 ANQGSEA. There are 12 residues in the CDR3. V lost 5 bases, J lost 7 bases, and 13 bases lay in between.

The rearrangement links TRBV29-1 to TRBJ2-3; D tentatively fits TRBD1 or TRBD2 (6 bases each). The clonotype was recovered from a female donor with papillary thyroid cancer or a benign thyroid nodule (not recorded which). Some clones in this sample may be carry-over from other donors' samples. The sequenced sample was tumor tissue. The CDR3 region has the DNA TGCAGCGTTAGGGGGGAGAGAAATACGCAGTATTTT. Residues: CSVRGERNTQYF.